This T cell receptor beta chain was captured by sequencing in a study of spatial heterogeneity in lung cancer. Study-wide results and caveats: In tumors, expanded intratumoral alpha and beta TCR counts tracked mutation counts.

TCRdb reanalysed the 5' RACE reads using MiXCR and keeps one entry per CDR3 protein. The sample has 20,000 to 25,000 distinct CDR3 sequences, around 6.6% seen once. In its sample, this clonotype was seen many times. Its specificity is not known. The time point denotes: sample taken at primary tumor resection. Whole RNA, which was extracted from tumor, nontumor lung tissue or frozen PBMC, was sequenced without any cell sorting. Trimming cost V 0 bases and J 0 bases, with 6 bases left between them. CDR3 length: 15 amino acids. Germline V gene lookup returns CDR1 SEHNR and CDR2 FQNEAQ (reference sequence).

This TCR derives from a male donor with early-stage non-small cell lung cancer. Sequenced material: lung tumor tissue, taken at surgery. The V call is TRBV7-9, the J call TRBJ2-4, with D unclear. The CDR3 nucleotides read TGTGCCAGCAGCTTAGCGTCTTTAGCCAAAAACATTCAGTACTTC. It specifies CASSLASLAKNIQYF.